The 28 T cell receptor beta chains in this list originate from one sample, sequenced in a study of OX40 agonist ivuxolimab in advanced cancers. Repertoires were generated with immunoSEQ multiplex PCR, while TCRdb's copy carries only in-frame clones and drops some. This repertoire shows more than 80,000 clones, around nine tenths found once; its top ten account for 0.4% to 0.6%. Sequenced material: CD4+ or CD8+ T cells sorted from blood, taken in a trial of the OX40 agonist ivuxolimab. The receptors originated from an adult with an advanced solid tumor such as melanoma, head and neck, liver or kidney cancer.

The chain carries TRBV6-5 and TRBJ1-2, with TRBD1 matching 9 bases. CDR3 length: 13 residues. After removal of 2 bases from V and 6 bases from J, the junction contained 1 base not matched to a gene. The V gene's germline CDR1 is MNHEY and CDR2 SVGAGI. This chain's CDR3 is CASSYRDRDGYTF. CDR3 nucleotide sequence: TGTGCCAGCAGTTACCGGGACAGGGATGGCTACACCTTC.

The genes are TRBV30 and TRBJ1-4, with D possibly TRBD1 on 5 matching bases. There are 14 residues in the CDR3. V shed 0 bases and J shed 3 bases, with 8 bases lying between them. Per the germline V gene, CDR1 is GTSNPN and CDR2 is SVGIG (reference sequence). In DNA form, the CDR3 reads TGTGCCTGGAGTGTGGGACTTTCTAATGAAAAACTGTTTTTT. Translating gives CAWSVGLSNEKLFF. Complete variable domain (other parts from reference TRBV30 and TRBJ1-4): SQTIHQWPATLVQPVGSPLSLECTVEGTSNPNLYWYRQAAGRGLQLLFYSVGIGQISSEVPQNLSASRPQDRQFILSSKKLLLSDSGFYLCAWSVGLSNEKLFFGSGTQLSVL.

The gene calls are TRBV5-6 and TRBJ1-3; no firm D call. The CDR3 covers 15 residues. Trimming cost V 2 bases and J 0 bases, with 9 bases left between them. Germline lookup yields CDR1 SGHDT and CDR2 YYEEEE. CDR3 sequence: CASSFLKASGNTIYF. DNA of the CDR3: TGTGCCAGCAGCTTCCTTAAAGCCTCTGGAAACACCATATATTTT.

This chain connects TRBV11-2 to TRBJ1-1, with D uncertain. V was clipped by 5 bases and J by 10 bases, with 23 bases between them. The CDR3 sequence is 15 residues long. CDR1 and CDR2 from the germline V gene are SGHAT and FQNNGV. The CDR3, as DNA: TGTGCCAGCAGCCGGCCCCAGCGGAAAATACGGGGAGCTTTCTTT. Translating it yields CASSRPQRKIRGAFF.

This rearrangement joins TRBV27 to TRBJ1-1; weak D call: TRBD1 (5 bases). The ends were cut back, 6 bases at V and 11 bases at J, with 16 bases in the middle. The CDR3 sequence is 12 residues long. CDR1 and CDR2 from the germline V gene are MNHEY and SMNVEV (reference sequence). The CDR3 here is CASSTLEGQAFF. The DNA for the CDR3 is TGTGCCAGCAGCACCCTTGAGGGGCAGGCTTTCTTT.

The V and J genes are TRBV5-1 and TRBJ2-6; D is possibly TRBD1 or TRBD2 (6 bases each). With 2 bases removed from V and 3 bases from J, the gap between germline ends came to 12 bases. The CDR3 runs to 16 residues. The germline V gene has CDR1 SGHRS and CDR2 YFSETQ. This chain's CDR3 is CASSFPGAGGANVLTF. The CDR3 bases are TGCGCCAGCAGCTTCCCGGGGGCCGGTGGGGCCAACGTCCTGACTTTC. Based on the CDR3 plus reference TRBV5-1 and TRBJ2-6, the full variable domain is KAGVTQTPRYLIKTRGQQVTLSCSPISGHRSVSWYQQTPGQGLQFLFEYFSETQRNKGNFPGRFSGRQFSNSRSEMNVSTLELGDSALYLCASSFPGAGGANVLTFGAGSRLTVL.

This clone has just one count. The chain links TRBV5-1 to TRBJ2-2; D is perhaps TRBD1 (6 bases). The V and J ends lost 0 bases and 2 bases respectively, with 11 bases between them. The germline CDR1 and CDR2 sequences are SGHRS and YFSETQ. This CDR3 is built from 16 residues. The CDR3 spells CASSLADRRNTGELFF. CDR3 DNA sequence: TGCGCCAGCAGCTTGGCAGACAGGCGAAACACCGGGGAGCTGTTTTTT.

This clone was observed once. The CDR3 DNA sequence: TGTGCCAGCAGCATAGACAGGGCTGAAGCTTTCTTT. Its protein is CASSIDRAEAFF. The rearrangement uses TRBV5-6 and TRBJ1-1; 7 bases are shared with TRBD1. This CDR3 spans 12 amino acids. Germline lookup yields CDR1 SGHDT and CDR2 YYEEEE. Unmatched junction bases numbered 3, after V lost 4 bases and J lost 6 bases.

This clone occurred a few times. The chain combines TRBV6-5 with TRBJ1-1; D remains unclear. The CDR3 contains 12 residues. Germline-derived CDR1 and CDR2 are MNHEY and SVGAGI. V lost 10 bases to trimming and J lost 3 bases, with 12 bases between them. The CDR3 DNA sequence: TGTGCCACCGGGGTGAGAGACACTGAAGCTTTCTTT. This sequence encodes CATGVRDTEAFF.

This chain links TRBV28 with TRBJ1-2, with TRBD1 matching 9 bases. The length of the CDR3 is 15 residues. V dropped 2 bases and J dropped 4; count of bases not matched to a gene: 5. Germline V CDR1 and CDR2: MDHEN, SYDVKM. CDR3 in amino acids: CASSLEQGASYGYTF. CDR3 sequence (DNA): TGTGCCAGCAGTTTAGAACAGGGGGCCAGCTATGGCTACACCTTC.

The chain uses TRBV2 and TRBJ1-2, with 7 bases identical to TRBD1. CDR1 and CDR2 from the germline V gene are SNHLY and FYNNEI. After removal of 7 bases from V and 2 bases from J, the junction contained 7 bases not matched to a gene. CDR3 length: 14 residues. DNA for the CDR3: TGTGCCAGCACCCAGGGGGAGGGGAACTATGGCTACACCTTC. Translation gives CASTQGEGNYGYTF.

The chain links TRBV6-6 to TRBJ2-5; the D gene could be TRBD1 or TRBD2 (7 bases each). CDR1 and CDR2 from the germline V gene are MNHNY and SVGAGI (reference sequence). The germline V and J ends were trimmed by 6 bases and 2 bases, with 19 bases remaining between them. The CDR3 extends over 16 amino acids. The DNA of the CDR3 is TGTGCCAGCAGATTAGGGCAGGGGGGGCCTCAAGAGACCCAGTACTTC. Its protein is CASRLGQGGPQETQYF.

J is TRBJ2-3 and V is TRBV28; 8 nucleotides align to TRBD2. Germline V gene lookup returns CDR1 MDHEN and CDR2 SYDVKM. The length of the CDR3 is 13 residues. The CDR3 sequence: CAYSRGGSDTQYF. As DNA, the CDR3 is TGTGCTTATAGCCGGGGGGGGTCGGATACGCAGTATTTT.

The rearrangement links TRBV6-5 to TRBJ1-6; D gene unclear. There are 13 residues in the CDR3. The germline V gene has CDR1 MNHEY and CDR2 SVGAGI. V was pared by 5 bases and J by 10 bases, with 12 bases between. CDR3 in amino acids: CASSKLIRSPLHF. For the CDR3, the DNA is TGTGCCAGCAGTAAATTAATACGATCACCCCTCCACTTT.

The chain has TRBV27 and TRBJ1-2, with 9 bases lining up with TRBD1. CDR1 and CDR2 from the germline V gene are MNHEY and SMNVEV (reference sequence). The CDR3 sequence is 16 residues long. With V trimmed by 0 bases and J by 6 bases, 8 bases remained unmatched. In DNA, the CDR3 is TGTGCCAGCAGTTTATCGCCGGGACAGGGACTGAATGGCTACACCTTC. Amino acid sequence: CASSLSPGQGLNGYTF.

This chain connects TRBV5-5 to TRBJ2-7, with TRBD1 matching over 8 bases. The V segment lost 2 bases and the J segment 7 bases; nucleotides outside the gene matches: 8. Germline-derived CDR1 and CDR2 are SGHKS and YYEKEE (reference sequence). The CDR3 runs 14 residues. The CDR3 sequence is CASSFGQGGREQYF. The DNA for the CDR3 is TGTGCCAGCAGCTTCGGACAGGGTGGAAGGGAGCAGTACTTC. The whole variable domain, remainder taken from reference TRBV5-5 and TRBJ2-7, is DAGVTQSPTHLIKTRGQQVTLRCSPISGHKSVSWYQQVLGQGPQFIFQYYEKEERGRGNFPDRFSARQFPNYSSELNVNALLLGDSALYLCASSFGQGGREQYFGPGTRLTVT.

This clone was seen more than once but under ten times. The V gene is TRBV28, the J gene TRBJ1-5; the match to TRBD1 covers 8 bases. J was trimmed by 6 bases and V by 5 bases; bases with no gene match: 3. This CDR3 is built from 13 residues. The germline gives CDR1 MDHEN, CDR2 SYDVKM. As DNA, the CDR3 is TGTGCCAGCAGTCCGGACAGGGCTCAGCCCCAGCATTTT. Translation gives CASSPDRAQPQHF.

The V gene is TRBV7-2, the J gene TRBJ1-2; the D is unclear. Deletions cut 4 bases from V and 3 bases from J, with 6 bases between. The CDR3 runs to 12 residues. CDR1 is SGHTA, CDR2 FQGNSA, per germline. The chain's CDR3 is CASSSQHYGYTF. The CDR3 bases are TGTGCCAGCAGCTCACAGCACTATGGCTACACCTTC. Combining the CDR3 with reference TRBV7-2 and TRBJ1-2 gives the whole variable domain GAGVSQSPSNKVTEKGKDVELRCDPISGHTALYWYRQSLGQGLEFLIYFQGNSAPDKSGLPSDRFSAERTGGSVSTLTIQRTQQEDSAVYLCASSSQHYGYTFGSGTRLTVV.

The V and J genes are TRBV7-9 and TRBJ1-2; weak D call: TRBD1 (5 bases). V shed 3 bases and J shed 1 base, with 6 bases lying between them. The CDR3 has 13 amino acids. Germline CDR1 and CDR2: SEHNR and FQNEAQ (reference sequence). The chain's CDR3 is CASSFRGNYGYTF. CDR3 nucleotides: TGTGCCAGCAGCTTTAGGGGTAACTATGGCTACACCTTC.

V gene TRBV4-3 combines with J gene TRBJ1-3; 9 positions match TRBD1. J lost 2 bases, V lost 4 bases, and 6 bases had no gene match. Germline V CDR1 and CDR2: LGHNA, YSLEER. This CDR3 is 16 amino acids long. CDR3 in DNA: TGCGCCAGCAGCCCCTCCCGGACAGGGGCTGGAAACACCATATATTTT. Amino acids: CASSPSRTGAGNTIYF.

V usage is TRBV20-1 and J usage is TRBJ2-3, with unresolved D. Germline CDR1 DFQATT, CDR2 SNEGSKA (reference sequence). CDR3 length: 10 amino acids. Trimming stripped 6 bases from V and 11 bases from J, with 12 bases between. This chain's CDR3 is CSALRLGQYF. The DNA of the CDR3 is TGCAGTGCCCTGCGACTTGGGCAGTATTTT.

The V call is TRBV28, the J call TRBJ2-5; 9 nucleotides match TRBD2. The CDR3 contains 17 residues. After removal of 6 bases from V and 5 bases from J, the junction contained 16 bases not matched to a gene. Germline CDR1 reads MDHEN; CDR2 reads SYDVKM. The CDR3 spells CASSLGSLAGEGETQYF. CDR3 nucleotides: TGTGCCAGCAGCCTGGGGTCCTTAGCGGGGGAGGGGGAGACCCAGTACTTC.

This sequence joins TRBV5-1 and TRBJ2-1; 9 nucleotides match TRBD1. CDR1 and CDR2 from the germline V gene are SGHRS and YFSETQ. The CDR3 extends over 14 amino acids. The V gene end was trimmed by 4 bases and the J gene end by 4 bases; junction bases not matched to a gene: 3. As DNA, the CDR3 is TGCGCCAGCAGCGTGGGGACAGGGTACAATGAGCAGTTCTTC. It is translated as CASSVGTGYNEQFF.

This clone was counted only a few times. The chain couples TRBV4-1 to TRBJ2-7, with 7 bases that match TRBD2. The ends lost 4 bases at V and 0 bases at J; junction bases unmatched: 6. Germline CDR1 MGHRA, CDR2 YSYEKL. CDR3 length: 15 amino acids. Here the CDR3 reads CASSRQTGGSYEQYF. The CDR3 coding sequence is TGCGCCAGCAGCCGACAAACGGGGGGCTCCTACGAGCAGTACTTC.

This rearrangement joins TRBV19 to TRBJ1-1; D remains ambiguous. The CDR3 length is 13 residues. CDR1 and CDR2 from the germline V gene are LNHDA and SQIVND (reference sequence). The V end lost 5 bases, the J end lost 3 bases, and 10 bases lay between the germline ends. The CDR3, as DNA: TGTGCCAGTAGTCGAGGGTACGACACTGAAGCTTTCTTT. This sequence encodes CASSRGYDTEAFF. Variable domain in full (rest from reference TRBV19 and TRBJ1-1): DGGITQSPKYLFRKEGQNVTLSCEQNLNHDAMYWYRQDPGQGLRLIYYSQIVNDFQKGDIAEGYSVSREKKESFPLTVTSAQKNPTAFYLCASSRGYDTEAFFGQGTRLTVV.

V is TRBV4-2 and J is TRBJ1-2; D gene unclear. Germline V gives CDR1 LGHNA, CDR2 YNFKEQ. This CDR3 has 14 residues. Between the trimmed V and J ends, which lost 1 base and 5 bases, there was a span of 11 bases. The CDR3 DNA reads TGTGCCAGCAGCCAAGGCGCACAGACATATGGCTACACCTTC. This sequence encodes CASSQGAQTYGYTF.

The chain uses TRBV7-9 and TRBJ1-6; 7 bases are shared with TRBD1. Germline V CDR1 and CDR2: SEHNR, FQNEAQ (reference sequence). Trimming cost V 1 base and J 5 bases; bases outside gene matches: 5. This CDR3 contains 16 residues. For the CDR3, the DNA is TGTGCCAGCAGCTTAGAAAGGGGGCATAATAATTCACCCCTCCACTTT. Residues: CASSLERGHNNSPLHF.

The chain combines TRBV5-1 with TRBJ2-3, with D unclear. CDR1 and CDR2 (germline): SGHRS, YFSETQ. This CDR3 is built from 12 residues. Deletions cut 0 bases from V and 5 bases from J, with 4 bases between. Here the CDR3 reads CASSLAVDTQYF. Here the CDR3 DNA reads TGCGCCAGCAGCTTGGCTGTAGATACGCAGTATTTT.